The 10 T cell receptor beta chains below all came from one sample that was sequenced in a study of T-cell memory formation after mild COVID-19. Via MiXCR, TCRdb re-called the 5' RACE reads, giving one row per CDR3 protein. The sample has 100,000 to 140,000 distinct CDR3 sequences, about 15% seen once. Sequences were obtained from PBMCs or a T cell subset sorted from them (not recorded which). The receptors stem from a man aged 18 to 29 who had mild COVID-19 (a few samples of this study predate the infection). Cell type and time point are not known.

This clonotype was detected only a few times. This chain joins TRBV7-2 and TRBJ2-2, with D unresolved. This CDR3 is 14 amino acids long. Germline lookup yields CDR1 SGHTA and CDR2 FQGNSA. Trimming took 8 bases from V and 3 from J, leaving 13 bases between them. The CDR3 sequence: CASSIQKYTGELFF. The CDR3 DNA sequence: TGTGCCAGCTCCATACAGAAATACACCGGGGAGCTGTTTTTT.

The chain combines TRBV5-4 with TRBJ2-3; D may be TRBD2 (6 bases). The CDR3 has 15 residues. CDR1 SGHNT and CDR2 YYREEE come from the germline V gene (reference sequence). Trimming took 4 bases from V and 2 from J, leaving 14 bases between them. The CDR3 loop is CASSPPTGLTDTQYF. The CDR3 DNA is TGTGCCAGCAGCCCTCCGACGGGACTCACAGATACGCAGTATTTT.

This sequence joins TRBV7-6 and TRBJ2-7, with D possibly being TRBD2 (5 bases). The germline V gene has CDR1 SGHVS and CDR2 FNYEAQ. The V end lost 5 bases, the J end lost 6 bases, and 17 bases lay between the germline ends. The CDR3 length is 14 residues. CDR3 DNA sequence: TGTGCCAGCAGCAGGGTCGCCCCTGGAGGCGAGCAGTACTTC. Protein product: CASSRVAPGGEQYF.

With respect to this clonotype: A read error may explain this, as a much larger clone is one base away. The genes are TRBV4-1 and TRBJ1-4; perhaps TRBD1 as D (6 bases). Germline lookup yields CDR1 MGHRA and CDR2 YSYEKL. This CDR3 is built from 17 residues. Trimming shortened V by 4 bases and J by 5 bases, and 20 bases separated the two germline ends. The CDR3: CASSRVTRHRVNEKLFF. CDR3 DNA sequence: TGCGCCAGCAGCCGGGTCACACGACACAGGGTGAATGAAAAACTGTTTTTT.

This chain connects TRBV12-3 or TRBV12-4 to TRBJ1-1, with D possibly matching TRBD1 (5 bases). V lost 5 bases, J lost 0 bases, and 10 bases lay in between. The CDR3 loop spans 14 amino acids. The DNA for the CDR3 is TGTGCCAGCAGTCCCGACAGTATGAACACTGAAGCTTTCTTT. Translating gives CASSPDSMNTEAFF.

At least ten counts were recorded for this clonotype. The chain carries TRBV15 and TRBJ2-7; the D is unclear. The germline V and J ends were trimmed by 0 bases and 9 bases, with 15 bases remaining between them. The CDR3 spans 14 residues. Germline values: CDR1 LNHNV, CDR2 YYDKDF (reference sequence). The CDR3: CATSRELLQVGQYF. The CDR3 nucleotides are TGTGCCACCAGCAGAGAACTCCTGCAGGTCGGGCAGTACTTC.

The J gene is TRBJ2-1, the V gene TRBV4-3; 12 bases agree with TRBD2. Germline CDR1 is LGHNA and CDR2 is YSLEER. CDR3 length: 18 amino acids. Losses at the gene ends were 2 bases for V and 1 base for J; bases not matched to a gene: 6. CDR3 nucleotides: TGCGCCAGCAGCCAACCCACTAGCGGGGGGCTATCCTACAATGAGCAGTTCTTC. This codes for CASSQPTSGGLSYNEQFF.

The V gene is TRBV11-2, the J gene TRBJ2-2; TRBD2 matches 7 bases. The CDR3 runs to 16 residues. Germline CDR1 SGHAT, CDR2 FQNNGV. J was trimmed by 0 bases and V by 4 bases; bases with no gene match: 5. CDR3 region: CASSSGRGANTGELFF. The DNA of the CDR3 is TGTGCCAGCAGCTCGGGACGGGGGGCGAACACCGGGGAGCTGTTTTTT.

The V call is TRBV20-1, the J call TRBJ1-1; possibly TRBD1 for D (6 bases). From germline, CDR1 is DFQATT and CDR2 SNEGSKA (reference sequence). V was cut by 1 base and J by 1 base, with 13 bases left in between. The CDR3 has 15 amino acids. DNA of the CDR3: TGCAGTGCTAGAGGGGGGGGCTTCTGGAACACTGAAGCTTTCTTT. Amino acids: CSARGGGFWNTEAFF.

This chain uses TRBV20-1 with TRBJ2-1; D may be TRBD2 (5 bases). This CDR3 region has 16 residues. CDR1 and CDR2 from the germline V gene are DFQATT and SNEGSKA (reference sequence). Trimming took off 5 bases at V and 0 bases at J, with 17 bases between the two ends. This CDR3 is CSAVGLSDRSYNEQFF. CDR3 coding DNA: TGCAGTGCTGTAGGACTTTCGGATCGCTCCTACAATGAGCAGTTCTTC.